The T cell receptor beta chain described here comes from a study of shared clonotypes between healthy human individuals. The table came from immunoSEQ multiplex PCR; TCRdb's copy has only in-frame clones and leaves some out. This sample has fewer than 650,000 clones, with roughly 79% found just once. The sample was PBMCs. The TCR sequence derives from a woman in her thirties or forties in good health. Some clones in this sample may be carry-over from other donors' samples.

CDR3 sequence reads: CASSPPATYEQYF. The CDR3, as DNA: TGTGCCAGCTCACCACCGGCGACCTACGAGCAGTACTTC. The J gene is TRBJ2-5, the V gene TRBV18; D gene ambiguous. The DNA end favors TRBJ2-7, so the J call may be wrong. CDR1 KGHSH and CDR2 LQKENI come from the germline V gene. This CDR3 is built from 13 residues.